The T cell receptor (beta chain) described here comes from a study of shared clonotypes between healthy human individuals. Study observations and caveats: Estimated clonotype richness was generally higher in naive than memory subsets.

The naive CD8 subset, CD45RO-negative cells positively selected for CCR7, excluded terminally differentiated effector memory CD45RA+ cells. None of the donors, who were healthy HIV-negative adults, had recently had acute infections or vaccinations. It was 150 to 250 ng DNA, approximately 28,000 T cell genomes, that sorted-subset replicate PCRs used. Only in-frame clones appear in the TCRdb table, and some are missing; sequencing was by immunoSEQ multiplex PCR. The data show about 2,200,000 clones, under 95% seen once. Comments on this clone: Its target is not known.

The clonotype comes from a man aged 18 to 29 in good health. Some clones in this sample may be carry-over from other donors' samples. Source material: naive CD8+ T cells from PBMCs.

CDR3 in amino acids: CASSAITGIYNEQFF. CDR3 DNA: TGTGCCAGCAGCGCAATTACCGGGATTTACAATGAGCAGTTCTTC. The V gene is TRBV13, the J gene TRBJ2-1, with D possibly being TRBD2 (5 bases). Trimming took 5 bases from V and 4 from J, leaving 15 bases between them. Looked up from germline, CDR1 is PRHDT and CDR2 is FYEKMQ (reference sequence). The CDR3 runs to 15 residues.